These 25 T cell receptor beta chains share one sample of origin, sequenced in a study of Ad26.COV2.S vaccination and SARS-CoV-2 variants. The treatment was: roughly 18 received Ad26.COV2.S at low or high dose, single or two shots; about 5 received placebo; per-sample allocation not given. Following the first vaccine or placebo injection, samples were taken on day 63. TCRdb keeps only in-frame clones here, not all; method: immunoSEQ multiplex PCR. Of some 390,000 clones in the sample, approximately 91% were seen once. The sequences come from peripheral blood, collected in a trial of Ad26.COV2.S vaccine versus placebo. The receptors were gathered from a person between 18 and 60 years old who received the Ad26.COV2.S COVID-19 vaccine or a placebo.

The rearrangement uses TRBV4-1 and TRBJ1-1; TRBD1 is a possible D gene (5 bases). Per germline, CDR1 MGHRA and CDR2 YSYEKL. Trimming shortened V by 2 bases and J by 0 bases, and 10 bases separated the two germline ends. The CDR3 runs to 15 residues. The CDR3 here is CASSQPTVMNTEAFF. The CDR3 nucleotides are TGCGCCAGCAGCCAACCGACAGTCATGAACACTGAAGCTTTCTTT.

The chain recombines TRBV4-1 with TRBJ1-2; unclear D gene. From germline, CDR1 is MGHRA and CDR2 YSYEKL. Deletions cut 8 bases from V and 2 bases from J, with 6 bases between. The CDR3 is made up of 11 amino acids. CDR3 residues: CASRGNYGYTF. CDR3 coding DNA: TGCGCCAGCCGCGGAAACTATGGCTACACCTTC.

The chain joins TRBV7-9 to TRBJ2-3, with D uncertain. V gave up 1 base and J gave up 6 bases, with 5 bases separating them. CDR1 is SEHNR, CDR2 FQNEAQ, per germline (reference sequence). CDR3 length equals 12 residues. CDR3 protein: CASSLVEDTQYF. The CDR3 DNA is TGTGCCAGCAGCTTAGTTGAGGATACGCAGTATTTT.

The chain employs TRBV12-3 or TRBV12-4 and TRBJ1-1, with D maybe TRBD1 (5 bases). The V gene lost 3 bases and the J gene lost 9 bases, with 14 bases spanning the gap. There are 13 residues in the CDR3. The CDR3, as DNA: TGTGCCAGCAGTTTGTCGGCGGCAGGGAAAGCTTTCTTT. It specifies CASSLSAAGKAFF.

This clone was seen more than once but under ten times. The rearrangement links TRBV13 to TRBJ2-7; TRBD1 matches 11 bases. Per germline, CDR1 PRHDT and CDR2 FYEKMQ (reference sequence). The CDR3 runs to 16 residues. With 0 bases clipped from V and 3 bases from J, the junction kept 4 bases outside the gene matches. The CDR3 DNA reads as TGTGCCAGCAGCTTAGGGGGACAGGGGGTCATCTACGAGCAGTACTTC. This encodes CASSLGGQGVIYEQYF.

The rearrangement uses TRBV5-1 and TRBJ2-7; no definite D call. Trimming shortened V by 3 bases and J by 0 bases, and 13 bases separated the two germline ends. CDR1 is SGHRS and CDR2 is YFSETQ in the germline V gene. This CDR3 spans 15 amino acids. Here the CDR3 reads CASSSLSGRSYEQYF. As DNA, the CDR3 is TGCGCCAGCAGCTCACTATCCGGCCGCTCCTACGAGCAGTACTTC.

The V gene is TRBV25-1, the J gene TRBJ1-4; TRBD1 aligns across 9 bases. The CDR3 totals 15 residues. V lost 3 bases to trimming and J lost 5 bases; unmatched junction nucleotides: 4. Germline-derived CDR1 and CDR2 are MGHDK and SYGVNS. CDR3 protein: CASSDWDRANEKLFF. As DNA, the CDR3 is TGTGCCAGCAGTGATTGGGACAGGGCAAATGAAAAACTGTTTTTT.

The chain recombines TRBV5-1 with TRBJ2-2, with 7 bases aligning to TRBD1. V was clipped by 3 bases and J by 1 base; unmatched bases: 3. CDR3 size: 15 residues. The germline CDR1 and CDR2 sequences are SGHRS and YFSETQ. CDR3 sequence: CASSSWTGNTGELFF. CDR3 in DNA: TGCGCCAGCAGCTCATGGACAGGGAACACCGGGGAGCTGTTTTTT.

The rearrangement joins TRBV6-5 to TRBJ2-5, with a weak D call TRBD2 (5 bases). The CDR3 sequence is 13 residues long. Germline CDR1 MNHEY, CDR2 SVGAGI. V gave up 4 bases and J gave up 7 bases, with 13 bases separating them. The CDR3, as DNA: TGTGCCAGCAGTTTAGACTACCGCCGGACCCAGTACTTC. It codes for CASSLDYRRTQYF.

The V call is TRBV28, the J call TRBJ1-1; 7 bases fit TRBD1. V lost 5 bases and J lost 0; bases outside the gene matches: 12. This CDR3 has 17 amino acids. Germline CDR1 reads MDHEN; CDR2 reads SYDVKM. CDR3 nucleotide sequence: TGTGCCAGCAGTCACAGACAGGGTTCGAGCCTGAACACTGAAGCTTTCTTT. Encoded protein: CASSHRQGSSLNTEAFF.

The chain joins TRBV2 to TRBJ1-1; TRBD1 aligns across 9 bases. Losses at the gene ends were 7 bases for V and 3 bases for J; bases not matched to a gene: 6. There are 14 residues in the CDR3. Germline V gene sequence: CDR1 SNHLY, CDR2 FYNNEI. The CDR3 sequence is CASTGRTGDTEAFF. The DNA for the CDR3 is TGTGCCAGCACTGGCAGGACAGGGGACACTGAAGCTTTCTTT.

The V call is TRBV30, the J call TRBJ1-1; the D is unclear. The CDR3 spans 13 residues. From germline, CDR1 is GTSNPN and CDR2 SVGIG (reference sequence). The V end was cut by 6 bases, the J end by 1 base, with 12 bases between. CDR3 protein: CACYHGGNTEAFF. CDR3 nucleotide sequence: TGTGCCTGCTACCACGGAGGGAACACTGAAGCTTTCTTT.

This rearrangement joins TRBV29-1 to TRBJ1-1; D is unclear. Trimming stripped 2 bases from V and 0 bases from J, with 13 bases between. This CDR3 is 15 amino acids long. Germline V gene sequence: CDR1 SQVTM, CDR2 ANQGSEA. The CDR3: CSVERKKRMNTEAFF. CDR3 bases: TGCAGCGTTGAAAGGAAAAAGAGAATGAACACTGAAGCTTTCTTT. The whole variable domain, filled in from reference TRBV29-1 and TRBJ1-1, reads SAVISQKPSRDICQRGTSLTIQCQVDSQVTMMFWYRQQPGQSLTLIATANQGSEATYESGFVIDKFPISRPNLTFSTLTVSNMSPEDSSIYLCSVERKKRMNTEAFFGQGTRLTVV.

This clone was counted a few times. The chain employs TRBV4-1 and TRBJ1-1; TRBD1 matches at 8 bases. Per germline, CDR1 MGHRA and CDR2 YSYEKL. V shed 1 base and J 0 bases; nucleotides not matched to a gene: 10. The CDR3 has 18 amino acids. CDR3 DNA sequence: TGCGCCAGCAGCCAAGGGAGACAGGGGAGAATCATGAACACTGAAGCTTTCTTT. Residues: CASSQGRQGRIMNTEAFF.

The gene calls are TRBV4-3 and TRBJ2-7; D is undetermined. The germline V gene encodes CDR1 LGHNA and CDR2 YSLEER. Between the trimmed V and J ends, which lost 1 base and 4 bases, there was a span of 11 bases. There are 14 residues in the CDR3. The CDR3 region is CASSQVRNGYEQYF. The CDR3 DNA reads TGCGCCAGCAGCCAAGTTCGGAATGGGTACGAGCAGTACTTC.

This chain uses TRBV4-1 with TRBJ1-5; the D is unclear. Germline lookup yields CDR1 MGHRA and CDR2 YSYEKL. The CDR3 has 9 residues. Trimming removed 11 bases from V and 7 bases from J, with 6 bases in between. The CDR3 nucleotides read TGCGCCGATGGGCAGCCCCAGCATTTT. Its protein product is CADGQPQHF.

This clone was seen once. The genes are TRBV11-2 and TRBJ1-2; TRBD1 matches 8 bases. Germline V gene lookup returns CDR1 SGHAT and CDR2 FQNNGV. The CDR3 covers 17 residues. The V gene end was trimmed by 3 bases and the J gene end by 7 bases; junction bases not matched to a gene: 16. The CDR3 DNA sequence: TGTGCCAGCAGCTTCGGCCTCCAAAGGACAGGGAAGGGTGGCTACACCTTC. It is translated as CASSFGLQRTGKGGYTF.

The chain recombines TRBV29-1 with TRBJ2-7, with TRBD1 as a possible D gene (6 bases). V was shortened by 6 bases and J by 2 bases, with 14 bases between the two germline ends. This CDR3 is 13 amino acids long. Germline values: CDR1 SQVTM, CDR2 ANQGSEA. The CDR3 DNA reads TGCAGCGTCGCGAGTACAGGGCCCTACGAGCAGTACTTC. The encoded protein is CSVASTGPYEQYF.

In this sample, this clone turned up once. The V and J genes are TRBV10-2 and TRBJ2-1, with no clear D. Germline V CDR1 and CDR2: WSHSY, SAAADI. Trimming took 4 bases from V and 7 from J, leaving 8 bases between them. The CDR3 is 12 residues long. CDR3 in amino acids: CASSVVLNEQFF. CDR3 nucleotides: TGCGCCAGCAGTGTCGTACTAAATGAGCAGTTCTTC.

This clone was seen a handful of times. The chain is built from TRBV11-3 and TRBJ2-7; D remains unclear. CDR1 and CDR2 (germline): SGHNT, YENEEA. This CDR3 is built from 14 residues. Trimming cost V 5 bases and J 6 bases, with 17 bases left between them. Written as DNA, the CDR3 is TGTGCCAGCAGCCCGTCGACTGGCGCGAGCGAGCAGTACTTC. Amino acid sequence: CASSPSTGASEQYF.

In this sample, this clone turned up once. The chain is built from TRBV3-1 (or the pseudogene TRBV3-2) and TRBJ1-1, with TRBD1 matching 7 bases. J gave up 7 bases and V 4 bases, and 18 bases lay outside the gene matches. The CDR3 has 17 residues. Germline loops: CDR1 LGHDT, CDR2 YNNKEL (reference sequence). CDR3 in amino acids: CASSPRRQGPQFGEAFF. In nucleotides, the CDR3 is TGTGCCAGCAGCCCCAGAAGACAGGGCCCTCAGTTCGGTGAAGCTTTCTTT.

The chain carries TRBV3-1 (or the pseudogene TRBV3-2) and TRBJ1-1; unclear D gene. This CDR3 has 15 residues. Germline V gives CDR1 LGHDT, CDR2 YNNKEL (reference sequence). The V end lost 1 base, the J end lost 4 bases, and 13 bases lay between the germline ends. CDR3 in amino acids: CASSQVRDEGTEAFF. The CDR3, as DNA: TGTGCCAGCAGCCAAGTAAGGGATGAAGGCACTGAAGCTTTCTTT.

With respect to this clone: Other DNA sequences within the sample encode an identical CDR3. V usage is TRBV3-1 (or the pseudogene TRBV3-2) and J usage is TRBJ2-3; 10 bases are shared with TRBD2. Germline CDR1 is LGHDT and CDR2 is YNNKEL (reference sequence). Unmatched junction bases numbered 3, after V lost 6 bases and J lost 3 bases. The CDR3 consists of 14 residues. Here the CDR3 reads CASRRTSGTDTQYF. The CDR3, as DNA: TGTGCCAGCAGGAGGACTAGCGGAACAGATACGCAGTATTTT.

The chain uses TRBV25-1 and TRBJ2-6; no clear D. The CDR3 runs 16 residues. Germline CDR1 and CDR2: MGHDK and SYGVNS. Trimming removed 3 bases at V and 2 bases at J, with 11 bases between. The DNA of the CDR3 is TGTGCCAGCAGTGACCGCCAACGGGCTGGGGCCAACGTCCTGACTTTC. Its translation is CASSDRQRAGANVLTF.

This clone was observed at least ten times. The chain combines TRBV7-9 with TRBJ1-1; tentative D call: TRBD1 (6 bases). CDR3 size: 13 residues. The V end was cut by 1 base, the J end by 3 bases, with 6 bases between. Per germline, CDR1 SEHNR and CDR2 FQNEAQ (reference sequence). The CDR3 bases are TGTGCCAGCAGCTTAGACAGGGACACTGAAGCTTTCTTT. Translated, it gives CASSLDRDTEAFF.